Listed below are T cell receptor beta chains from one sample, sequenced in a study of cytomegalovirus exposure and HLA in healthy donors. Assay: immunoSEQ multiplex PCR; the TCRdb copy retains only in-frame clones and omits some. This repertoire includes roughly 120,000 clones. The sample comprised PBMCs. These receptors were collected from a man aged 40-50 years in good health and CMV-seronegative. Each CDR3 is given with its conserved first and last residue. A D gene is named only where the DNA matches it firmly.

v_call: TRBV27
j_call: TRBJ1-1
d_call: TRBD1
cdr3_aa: CASSLRGTGTEAFF
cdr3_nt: TGTGCCAGCAGTTTAAGGGGGACAGGCACTGAAGCTTTCTTT

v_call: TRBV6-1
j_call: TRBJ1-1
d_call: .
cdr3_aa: CASSAKLNTEAFF
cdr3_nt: TGTGCCAGCAGTGCGAAGCTGAACACTGAAGCTTTCTTT

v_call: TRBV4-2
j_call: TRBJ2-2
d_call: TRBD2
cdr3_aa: CASSQVSSGSMSGELFF
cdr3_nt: TGTGCCAGCAGCCAAGTTTCTAGCGGGAGTATGTCCGGGGAGCTGTTTTTT

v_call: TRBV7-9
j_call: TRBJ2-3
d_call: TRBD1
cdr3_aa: CASSSTTQGDLPDTQYF
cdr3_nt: TGTGCCAGCAGCTCCACCACACAGGGGGACCTCCCAGATACGCAGTATTTT

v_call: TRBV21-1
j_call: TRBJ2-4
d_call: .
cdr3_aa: CASPRDEAKNIQYF
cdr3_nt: TGTGCCAGCCCACGGGATGAAGCCAAAAACATTCAGTACTTC

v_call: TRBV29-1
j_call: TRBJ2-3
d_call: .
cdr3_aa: CSVTGRGGTDTQYF
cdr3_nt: TGCAGCGTGACGGGGAGGGGGGGCACAGATACGCAGTATTTT

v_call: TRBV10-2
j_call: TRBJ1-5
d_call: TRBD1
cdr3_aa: CASSGEQGAGNQPQHF
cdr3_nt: TGCGCCAGCAGTGGCGAACAGGGGGCTGGCAATCAGCCCCAGCATTTT

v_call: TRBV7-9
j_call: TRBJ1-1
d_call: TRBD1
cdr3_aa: CASSLDREGAFF
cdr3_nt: TGTGCCAGCAGCTTGGACAGGGAAGGGGCTTTCTTT

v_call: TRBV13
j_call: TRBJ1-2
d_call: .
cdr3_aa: CASSLESREVNGYTF
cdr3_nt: TGTGCCAGCAGCTTAGAATCCAGGGAGGTCAATGGCTACACCTTC

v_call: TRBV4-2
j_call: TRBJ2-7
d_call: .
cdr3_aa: CASSRPGHPYEQYF
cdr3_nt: TGTGCCAGCAGCCGGCCGGGACACCCCTACGAGCAGTACTTC

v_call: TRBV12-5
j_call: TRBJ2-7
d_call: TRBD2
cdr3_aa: CASGFSWASGFEQYF
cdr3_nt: TGTGCTAGTGGTTTTAGTTGGGCTAGCGGGTTCGAGCAGTACTTC

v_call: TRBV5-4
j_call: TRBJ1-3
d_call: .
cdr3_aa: CASSSNAGLGNTIYF
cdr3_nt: TGTGCCAGCAGCTCAAATGCGGGCCTTGGAAACACCATATATTTT

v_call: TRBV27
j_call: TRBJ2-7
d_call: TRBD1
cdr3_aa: CASSLSPGTGGIEQYF
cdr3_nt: TGTGCCAGCAGTTTATCACCGGGGACAGGGGGCATCGAGCAGTACTTC

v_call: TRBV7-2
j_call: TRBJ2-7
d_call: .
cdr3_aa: CASSLAREQYF
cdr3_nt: TGTGCCAGCAGCTTAGCCCGCGAGCAGTACTTC

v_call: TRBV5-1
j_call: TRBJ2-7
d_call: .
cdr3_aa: CASTRERALDEQYF
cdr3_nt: TGCGCCTCGACCCGCGAGCGGGCCCTCGACGAGCAGTACTTC

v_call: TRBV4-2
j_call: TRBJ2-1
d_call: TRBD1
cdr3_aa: CASSQDPGGYNEQFF
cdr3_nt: TGTGCCAGCAGCCAAGATCCAGGGGGCTACAATGAGCAGTTCTTC

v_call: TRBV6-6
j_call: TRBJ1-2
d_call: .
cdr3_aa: CASSLDGNYGYTF
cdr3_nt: TGTGCCAGCAGCCTAGACGGGAACTATGGCTACACCTTC

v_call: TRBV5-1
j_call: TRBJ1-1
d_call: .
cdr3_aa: CASSQAPRGEGTEAFF
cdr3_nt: TGCGCCAGCAGCCAGGCCCCCCGGGGGGAAGGGACTGAAGCTTTCTTT

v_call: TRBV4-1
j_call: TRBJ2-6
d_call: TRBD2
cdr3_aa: CASSPGLAGPSGANVLTF
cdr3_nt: TGCGCCAGCAGCCCTGGACTAGCGGGGCCCTCTGGGGCCAACGTCCTGACTTTC

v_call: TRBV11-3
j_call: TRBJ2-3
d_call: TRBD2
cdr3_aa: CASSLRSSGLTDTQYF
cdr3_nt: TGTGCCAGCAGCTTACGATCTAGCGGGCTCACAGATACGCAGTATTTT

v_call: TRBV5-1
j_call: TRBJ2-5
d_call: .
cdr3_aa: CASSFTGLGQETQYF
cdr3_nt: TGCGCCAGCAGCTTTACAGGGCTGGGCCAAGAGACCCAGTACTTC

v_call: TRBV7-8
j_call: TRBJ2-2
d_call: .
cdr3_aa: CASSLGGSGTGELFF
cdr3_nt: TGTGCCAGCAGCTTAGGAGGGTCGGGCACCGGGGAGCTGTTTTTT

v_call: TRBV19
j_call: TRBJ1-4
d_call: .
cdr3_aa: CAPPEVNEKLFF
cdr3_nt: TGTGCCCCGCCGGAGGTGAATGAAAAACTGTTTTTT

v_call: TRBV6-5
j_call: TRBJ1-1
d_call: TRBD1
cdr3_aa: CASRRQGAAFF
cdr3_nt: TGTGCCAGCAGACGACAGGGGGCAGCTTTCTTT

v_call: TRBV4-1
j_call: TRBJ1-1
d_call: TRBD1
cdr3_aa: CASSQVSGGLDTEAFF
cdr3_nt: TGCGCCAGCAGCCAAGTCTCAGGGGGCCTTGACACTGAAGCTTTCTTT

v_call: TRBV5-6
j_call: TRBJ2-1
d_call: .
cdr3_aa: CASNRWEEQFF
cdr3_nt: TGTGCCAGCAACCGCTGGGAGGAGCAGTTCTTC

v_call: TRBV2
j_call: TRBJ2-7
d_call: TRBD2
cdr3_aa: CASSVLAGVSEQYF
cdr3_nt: TGTGCCAGCAGTGTGTTAGCGGGAGTATCTGAGCAGTACTTC

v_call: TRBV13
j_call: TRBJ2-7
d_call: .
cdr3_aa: CASSYPGRGSYEQYF
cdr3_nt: TGTGCCAGCAGCTACCCGGGTCGAGGATCCTACGAGCAGTACTTC

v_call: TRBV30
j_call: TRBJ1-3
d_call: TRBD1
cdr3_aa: CAWYRGGGNTIYF
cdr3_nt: TGTGCCTGGTACAGGGGTGGTGGAAACACCATATATTTT

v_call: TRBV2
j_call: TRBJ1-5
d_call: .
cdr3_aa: CASSELSKPQHF
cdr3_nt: TGTGCCAGCAGTGAATTAAGCAAGCCCCAGCATTTT

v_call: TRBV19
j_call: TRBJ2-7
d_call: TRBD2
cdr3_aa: CASRGGLAGAEQYF
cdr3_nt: TGTGCCAGTAGAGGTGGGCTAGCGGGAGCCGAGCAGTACTTC

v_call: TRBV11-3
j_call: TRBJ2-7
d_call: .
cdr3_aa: CASSRDGNEQYF
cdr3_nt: TGTGCCAGCAGCCGCGACGGGAACGAGCAGTACTTC

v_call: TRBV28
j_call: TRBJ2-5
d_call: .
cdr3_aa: CASSLPGGEIETQYF
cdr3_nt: TGTGCCAGCAGTTTACCAGGAGGGGAAATAGAGACCCAGTACTTC

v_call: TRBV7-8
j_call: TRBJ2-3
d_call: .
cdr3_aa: CASSPQGPLFEDTQYF
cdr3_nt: TGTGCCAGCAGCCCCCAGGGGCCCCTTTTTGAGGATACGCAGTATTTT

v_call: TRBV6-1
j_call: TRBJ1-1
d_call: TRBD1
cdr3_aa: CASRDRKNTEAFF
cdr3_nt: TGTGCCAGCAGGGACAGGAAGAACACTGAAGCTTTCTTT

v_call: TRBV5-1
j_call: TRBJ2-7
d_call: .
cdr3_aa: CASSLGFGGVDEQYF
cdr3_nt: TGCGCCAGCAGCTTGGGTTTTGGTGGAGTTGACGAGCAGTACTTC

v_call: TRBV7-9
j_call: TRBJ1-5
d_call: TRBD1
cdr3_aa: CASSQDRGQGNQPQHF
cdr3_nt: TGTGCCAGCAGCCAAGACAGGGGGCAGGGCAATCAGCCCCAGCATTTT

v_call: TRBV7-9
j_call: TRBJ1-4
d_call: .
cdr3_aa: CASSPSTSDTVFF
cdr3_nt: TGTGCCAGCAGCCCGAGCACGTCGGACACCGTGTTTTTT

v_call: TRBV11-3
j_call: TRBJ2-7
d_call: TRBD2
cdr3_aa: CASTARGLAENYEQYF
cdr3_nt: TGTGCCAGTACAGCCCGGGGACTAGCGGAGAACTACGAGCAGTACTTC

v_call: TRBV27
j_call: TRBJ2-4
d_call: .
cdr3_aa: CASSSNRLIAKNIQYF
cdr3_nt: TGTGCCAGCAGCTCAAACAGGCTAATAGCCAAAAACATTCAGTACTTC

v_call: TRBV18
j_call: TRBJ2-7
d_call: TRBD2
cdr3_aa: CASSVGTSGRGAYEQYF
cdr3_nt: TGTGCCAGCTCCGTCGGGACTAGCGGGAGAGGGGCCTACGAGCAGTACTTC

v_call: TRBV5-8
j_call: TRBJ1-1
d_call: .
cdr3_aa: CASSLLLSGTEAFF
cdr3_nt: TGTGCCAGCAGCTTGCTACTCTCGGGCACTGAAGCTTTCTTT